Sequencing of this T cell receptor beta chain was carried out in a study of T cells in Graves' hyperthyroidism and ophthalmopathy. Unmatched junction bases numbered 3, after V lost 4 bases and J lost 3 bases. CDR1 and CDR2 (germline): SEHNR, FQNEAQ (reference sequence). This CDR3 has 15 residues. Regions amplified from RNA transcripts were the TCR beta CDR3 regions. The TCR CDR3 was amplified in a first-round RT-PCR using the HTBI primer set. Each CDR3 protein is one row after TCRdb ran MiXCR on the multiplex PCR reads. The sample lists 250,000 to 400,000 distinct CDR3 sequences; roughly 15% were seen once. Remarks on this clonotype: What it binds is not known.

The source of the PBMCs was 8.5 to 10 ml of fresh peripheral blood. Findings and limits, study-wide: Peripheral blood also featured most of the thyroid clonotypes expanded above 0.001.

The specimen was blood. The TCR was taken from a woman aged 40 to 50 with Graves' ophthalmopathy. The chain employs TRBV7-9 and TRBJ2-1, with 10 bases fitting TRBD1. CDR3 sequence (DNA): TGTGCCAGCAGCTGGACAGGGGGTCGCTACAATGAGCAGTTCTTC. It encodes CASSWTGGRYNEQFF.